The clone carrying this T cell receptor beta chain came up a few times. Its target is unknown. The time point: persistent/refractory GD, antithyroid drugs over 5 years with positive TRAb. PBMC RNA served as the TCR library source. Germline loops: CDR1 DFQATT, CDR2 SNEGSKA (reference sequence). The V and J ends lost 1 base and 0 bases respectively, with 6 bases between them. This CDR3 is 13 amino acids long. This entry comes from a study of regulatory T cells in long-lasting Graves disease. Study-wide context: The criterion for persistent Graves' disease was over 5 years of antithyroid drugs with positive TSH receptor antibodies.

Whole-study results and caveats: Preferential use of TRBV28, TRBJ1-2 and TRBJ2-5 was seen in persistent disease. TCR diversity was lower in persistent Graves' patients (versus newly diagnosed ones).

Sequencing libraries for TCR beta were prepared with iRepertoire HTBI primers and Arm-PCR of CDR3 regions. In the original analysis: Identification across samples found some 60 TRBV and about 13 TRBJ segments. TCRdb re-derived calls from the multiplex PCR reads in MiXCR, one entry per CDR3 protein. TCRdb's processing, not the authors', yielded these V and J calls. The sample consists of around 460,000 distinct CDR3 sequences, 20% to 25% of them appearing once. The source is a female donor with Graves disease. The sample was peripheral blood mononuclear cells (PBMCs), taken when the disease was refractory, from a patient treated with antithyroid drugs. J is TRBJ1-2 and V is TRBV20-1; no firm D call. CDR3 DNA sequence: TGCAGTGCTAGAGCCGGATCTAACTATGGCTACACCTTC. Amino acids: CSARAGSNYGYTF.